Sequencing of this TCR beta chain was carried out in a study of cytotoxic CD8 clonotypes in ibrutinib-treated CLL. Study results and caveats: The times at which samples were taken varied between sustained-remission and progressing patients.

On this clone itself: Its antigen remains unknown.

TCRdb keeps only in-frame clones here, not all; method: immunoSEQ multiplex PCR. The data show approximately 92,000 clones, more than 70% seen once. There are 16 residues in the CDR3. CDR1 is SQVTM, CDR2 ANQGSEA, per germline. The V gene end was trimmed by 3 bases and the J gene end by 6 bases; junction bases not matched to a gene: 14. This clonotype was sampled from a human donor with chronic lymphocytic leukemia. This specimen was PBMCs, taken after 24 months of ibrutinib treatment. This sequence joins TRBV29-1 and TRBJ2-7; the match to TRBD2 covers 10 bases. This CDR3 reads CSVEGGLASGGGEQYF. CDR3 nucleotide sequence: TGCAGCGTTGAGGGTGGTTTGGCTAGCGGGGGTGGCGAGCAGTACTTC.